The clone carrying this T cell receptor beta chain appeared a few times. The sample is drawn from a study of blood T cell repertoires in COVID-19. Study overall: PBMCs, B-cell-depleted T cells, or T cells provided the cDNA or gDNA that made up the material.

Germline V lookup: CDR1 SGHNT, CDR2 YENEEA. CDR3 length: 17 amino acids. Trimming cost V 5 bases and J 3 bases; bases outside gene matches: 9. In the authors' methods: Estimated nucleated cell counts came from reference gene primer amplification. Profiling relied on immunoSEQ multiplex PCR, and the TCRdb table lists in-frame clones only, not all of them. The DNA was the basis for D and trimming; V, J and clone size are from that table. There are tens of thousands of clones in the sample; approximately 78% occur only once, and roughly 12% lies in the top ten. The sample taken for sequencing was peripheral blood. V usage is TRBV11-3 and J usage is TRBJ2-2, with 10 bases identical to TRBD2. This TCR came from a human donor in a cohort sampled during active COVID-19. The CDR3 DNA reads TGTGCCAGCAGCATCCAGCGGACTAGCGGCTACACCGGGGAGCTGTTTTTT. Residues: CASSIQRTSGYTGELFF. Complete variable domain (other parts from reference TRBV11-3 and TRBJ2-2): EAGVVQSPRYKIIEKKQPVAFWCNPISGHNTLYWYLQNLGQGPELLIRYENEEAVDDSQLPKDRFSAERLKGVDSTLKIQPAELGDSAVYLCASSIQRTSGYTGELFFGEGSRLTVL.